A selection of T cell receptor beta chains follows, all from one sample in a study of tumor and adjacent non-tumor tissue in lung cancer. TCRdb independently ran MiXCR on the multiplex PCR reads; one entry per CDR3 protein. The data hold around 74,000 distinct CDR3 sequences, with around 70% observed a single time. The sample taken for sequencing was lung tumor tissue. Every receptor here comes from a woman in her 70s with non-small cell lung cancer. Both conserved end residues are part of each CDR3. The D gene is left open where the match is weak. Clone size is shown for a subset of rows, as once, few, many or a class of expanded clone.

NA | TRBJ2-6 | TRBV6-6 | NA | CASAPPGAKVLTF | TGTGCCAGCGCCCCCCCTGGGGCCAAAGTCCTTACTTTC
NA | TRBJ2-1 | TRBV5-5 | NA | CASSLTSGSSYNGQFF | TGTGCCAGCAGCTTGACTAGTGGAAGCTCCTACAATGGTCAGTTCTTC
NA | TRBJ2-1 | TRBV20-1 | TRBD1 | CSAPGQGADEQFF | TGCAGTGCGCCCGGACAGGGGGCAGATGAGCAGTTCTTC
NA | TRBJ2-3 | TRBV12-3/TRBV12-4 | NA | CDSSFIMGATGTQYF | TGTGACAGCAGTTTTATCATGGGAGCGACCGGTACACAGTATTTT
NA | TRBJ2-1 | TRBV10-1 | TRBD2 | CATSNSTSGREYEQFF | TGCGCCACCAGTAATTCGACTAGCGGGAGGGAATATGAGCAGTTCTTC
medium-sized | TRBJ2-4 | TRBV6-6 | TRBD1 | CASSYSWDRGNIQYF | TGTGCCAGCAGTTACTCTTGGGACAGGGGAAACATTCAGTACTTC
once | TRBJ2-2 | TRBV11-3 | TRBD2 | CASSLGGPGLANTGQLFF | TGTGCCAGCAGTTTAGGGGGACCGGGACTAGCGAACACCGGGCAGCTGTTTTTT
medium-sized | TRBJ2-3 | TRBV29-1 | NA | CSAPMGSADTQYF | TGCAGCGCTCCTATGGGTTCCGCAGATACGCAGTATTTT
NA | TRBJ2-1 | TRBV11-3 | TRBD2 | CASSLAGGSYNEQFF | TGTGCTAGCAGTTTAGCTGGCGGGAGCTACAATGAGCAGTTCTTC
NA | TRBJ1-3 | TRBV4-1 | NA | CASSQDGQGGSGNTVYF | TGCGCCAGCAGCCAAGATGGGCAGGGAGGCTCTGGAAACACCGTGTATTTT
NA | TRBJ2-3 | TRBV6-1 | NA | CASRLERGWSTDTQYF | TGTGCCAGCAGGCTTGAACGGGGATGGAGCACAGATACGCAGTATTTT
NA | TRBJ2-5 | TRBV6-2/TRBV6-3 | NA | CASFAPSDFIQETQYF | TGTGCCAGTTTCGCTCCTTCGGACTTCATCCAAGAGACCCAGTACTTC
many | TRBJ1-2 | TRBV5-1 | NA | CASSSSPRDYGYTF | TGCGCCAGCAGCTCCTCCCCCAGGGACTATGGCTACACCTTC
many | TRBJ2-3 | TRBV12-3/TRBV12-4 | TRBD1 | CASSSSISGQGSDTQYF | TGTGCCAGCAGCTCAAGTATCAGTGGACAGGGTTCAGATACGCAGTATTTT
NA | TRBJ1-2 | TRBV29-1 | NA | CSAQEGIHLRGYTF | TGCAGCGCCCAAGAGGGGATCCATCTAAGGGGCTACACCTTC
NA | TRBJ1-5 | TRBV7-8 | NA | CASSLTLSTELSQPQHF | TGTGCCAGCAGCTTAACGCTCTCGACGGAGCTCAGTCAGCCCCAGCATTTT
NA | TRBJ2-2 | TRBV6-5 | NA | CASGNTEELLF | TGTGCCAGCGGAAACACCGAGGAACTGTTATTT
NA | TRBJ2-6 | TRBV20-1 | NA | CSASSRSSGANVLTF | TGCAGTGCTAGTTCGAGAAGCTCTGGGGCCAACGTCCTGACTTTC
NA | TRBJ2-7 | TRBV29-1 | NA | CSVEADDGSYEHYF | TGCAGCGTTGAAGCTGACGACGGATCCTACGAGCATTACTTC
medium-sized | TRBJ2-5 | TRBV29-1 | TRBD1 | CSVDRGRETQYF | TGCAGCGTTGACAGGGGGAGAGAGACCCAGTACTTC
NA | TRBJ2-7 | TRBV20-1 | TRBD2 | CSASGPSGAAYEQYF | TGCAGTGCTTCCGGACCTAGCGGGGCAGCTTACGAGCAGTACTTC
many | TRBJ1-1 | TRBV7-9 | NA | CASSSPVGRQAFF | TGTGCCAGCAGCTCGCCGGTCGGGCGCCAAGCTTTCTTT
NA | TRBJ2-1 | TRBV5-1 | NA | CASSVSGIVLDEQFF | TGCGCCAGCAGCGTGTCAGGGATAGTGCTGGATGAGCAGTTCTTC
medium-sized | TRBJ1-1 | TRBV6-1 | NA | CASRELGPFTEAFF | TGTGCCAGCAGAGAACTGGGACCATTCACTGAAGCTTTCTTT
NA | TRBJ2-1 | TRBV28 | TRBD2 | CASSLRSGTSGASYSEQFF | TGTGCCAGCAGTTTACGGTCCGGGACTAGCGGGGCTTCCTACAGTGAGCAGTTCTTC
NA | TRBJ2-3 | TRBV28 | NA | CASNFTPGPAGSTDTQYF | TGTGCCAGCAATTTCACTCCTGGACCAGCGGGTTCCACAGATACGCAGTATTTT
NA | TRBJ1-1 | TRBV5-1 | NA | CASSGGSIGNAEAFF | TGCGCCAGCAGCGGTGGGTCAATTGGAAACGCTGAAGCTTTCTTT
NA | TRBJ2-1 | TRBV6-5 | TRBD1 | CASSYSPPKQGSDPRAENEQFF | TGTGCCAGCAGTTACTCCCCGCCCAAACAGGGGTCCGACCCGAGGGCGGAGAATGAGCAGTTCTTC
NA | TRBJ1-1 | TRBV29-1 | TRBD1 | CSAQTGTGNTEAFF | TGCAGCGCCCAGACCGGGACAGGGAACACTGAAGCTTTCTTT
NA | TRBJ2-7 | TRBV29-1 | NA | CSVEEVTKTGLEKYF | TGCAGCGTTGAAGAGGTTACCAAGACAGGATTGGAGAAGTACTTC
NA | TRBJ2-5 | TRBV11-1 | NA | CASSFGVRKETQYF | TGTGCCAGCAGCTTCGGGGTTAGGAAGGAGACCCAGTACTTC
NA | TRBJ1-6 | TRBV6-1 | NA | CASSEPWRGSSYNSPLHF | TGTGCCAGCAGTGAACCGTGGAGGGGGAGCTCCTATAATTCACCCCTCCACTTT